These T cell receptor beta chains were read from a single sample in a study of blood T cell repertoires in COVID-19. Libraries were prepared by immunoSEQ multiplex PCR; TCRdb keeps only in-frame clonotypes and omits some of them. Here the sample spans over 200,000 clones, approximately 88% being singletons. The sequenced sample consisted of peripheral blood. The receptors here all came from a woman between 25 and 40 years old with acute or convalescent COVID-19. The CDR3 runs from the conserved cysteine through the conserved F or W. Each record gives: J gene, clone size, D gene, V gene, CDR3 DNA, CDR3 protein. D genes are given only for firm matches. A row's size may be missing; if present it is once, few, many or a size class.

TRBJ2-1 | . | TRBD2 | TRBV3-1/TRBV3-2 | TGTGCCAGCAGCCCACCGTTGTTACTAGCGGGAGTGCAGTTCTTC | CASSPPLLLAGVQFF
TRBJ2-7 | . | TRBD2 | TRBV9 | TGTGCCAGCAGCCCCGGGGGGGGGAGCTACGAGCAGTACTTC | CASSPGGGSYEQYF
TRBJ2-7 | . | TRBD2 | TRBV3-1/TRBV3-2 | TGTGCCAGCAGCCCGACTAGCCCGCGAGGCGCCTACGAGCAGTACTTC | CASSPTSPRGAYEQYF
TRBJ1-2 | . | . | TRBV4-3 | TGCGCCAGCAGCCAAGTCGGCCAGTCGCACCGAGGAATCTATGGCTACACCTTC | CASSQVGQSHRGIYGYTF
TRBJ2-7 | . | TRBD1 | TRBV30 | TGTGCCTGGAGGACCGGGACAGGACGGGAGCAGTACTTC | CAWRTGTGREQYF
TRBJ2-2 | . | . | TRBV5-1 | TGCGCCAGCAGCCCGTCGAACACCGGGGAGCTGTTTTTT | CASSPSNTGELFF
TRBJ2-7 | . | TRBD2 | TRBV5-1 | TGCGCCAGCAGCTCCGGACTAGCGGGAGCCGAGCAGTACTTC | CASSSGLAGAEQYF
TRBJ2-1 | . | . | TRBV30 | TGTGCCTGGAGTGTTTTAAGGACTCTGAACAATGAGCAGTTCTTC | CAWSVLRTLNNEQFF
TRBJ2-4 | . | TRBD2 | TRBV7-9 | TGTGCCAGCAGCTCGACTAGCGGGAGAAAAGGGGCCAAAAACATTCAGTACTTC | CASSSTSGRKGAKNIQYF
TRBJ1-5 | few | TRBD1 | TRBV5-6 | TGTGCCAGCAGCCGATGGCGGGACAGGGGATATAGCAATCAGCCCCAGCATTTT | CASSRWRDRGYSNQPQHF
TRBJ1-5 | . | . | TRBV9 | TGTGCCAGCAGCGTAGGGCCACACCAAAGGGAGAATCAGCCCCAGCATTTT | CASSVGPHQRENQPQHF
TRBJ1-2 | . | . | TRBV21-1 | TGTGCCAGCAGCAAAGGACAGCCTAATGGCTACACCTTC | CASSKGQPNGYTF
TRBJ1-4 | once | TRBD1 | TRBV9 | TGTGCCAGCAGCGTAGGAGGGACAGGAAATGAAAAACTGTTTTTT | CASSVGGTGNEKLFF
TRBJ1-6 | . | . | TRBV7-9 | TGTGCCAGCAGCTTCTCAGGGGCACCCCTCCACTTT | CASSFSGAPLHF
TRBJ2-7 | . | TRBD2 | TRBV9 | TGTGCCAGCAGCGTAGGTGCGGGAGGGACCTACGAGCAGTACTTC | CASSVGAGGTYEQYF
TRBJ2-7 | . | . | TRBV2 | TGTGCCAGCAGTGAAGGACTAGGCTACGAGCAGTACTTC | CASSEGLGYEQYF
TRBJ2-6 | . | . | TRBV29-1 | TGCAGCGTTGTAGTCTCTGGGGCCAACGTCCTGACTTTC | CSVVVSGANVLTF
TRBJ1-5 | . | . | TRBV19 | TGTGCCAGTACCCCTTGGAGACAGCATCAGCAGCCCCAGCATTTT | CASTPWRQHQQPQHF
TRBJ1-5 | once | TRBD1 | TRBV27 | TGTGCCAGCAGAAAACAGGGGGCCTTCAATCAGCCCCAGCATTTT | CASRKQGAFNQPQHF
TRBJ2-7 | . | . | TRBV6-2/TRBV6-3 | TGTGCCAGCAGCGGGGGACAGACCTACGAGCAGTACTTC | CASSGGQTYEQYF
TRBJ2-5 | . | TRBD2 | TRBV7-2 | TGTGCCAGCAGCTTAGGTCTAGCGGGACCTCAAGAGACCCAGTACTTC | CASSLGLAGPQETQYF
TRBJ1-2 | . | TRBD1 | TRBV6-5 | TGTGCCAGCAGTTACTCAGGGACAGAAGTCTATGGCTACACCTTC | CASSYSGTEVYGYTF
TRBJ1-4 | . | . | TRBV5-8 | TGTGCCAGCAGCTACGGACAGACCAATGAAAAACTGTTTTTT | CASSYGQTNEKLFF
TRBJ1-5 | few | . | TRBV27 | TGTGCCAGCAGTCGTCAGGGCCACAATCAGCCCCAGCATTTT | CASSRQGHNQPQHF
TRBJ1-5 | . | . | TRBV28 | TGTGCCAGCCGTACCCGGACCGGGACACTTAATCAGCCCCAGCATTTT | CASRTRTGTLNQPQHF
TRBJ1-2 | . | TRBD1 | TRBV5-6 | TGTGCCAGCAGACGACAGGGGGCGCATCTTCGCTACACCTTC | CASRRQGAHLRYTF
TRBJ2-1 | . | TRBD1 | TRBV5-1 | TGCGCCAGCAGGGAAGGGGGACAGGGGCGCAATGAGCAGTTCTTC | CASREGGQGRNEQFF
TRBJ1-5 | . | TRBD1 | TRBV19 | TGTGCCAGTAGTACCTGGACAGGGAGGGGCAGCAATCAGCCCCAGCATTTT | CASSTWTGRGSNQPQHF
TRBJ1-1 | once | . | TRBV30 | TGTGCCTGGACACCGGGGGTAAACACTGAAGCTTTCTTT | CAWTPGVNTEAFF
TRBJ1-2 | . | . | TRBV30 | TGTGCCTGGAGTTTAGGGGGGGTGAACTATGGCTACACCTTC | CAWSLGGVNYGYTF
TRBJ1-2 | . | . | TRBV4-1 | TGCGCCAGCAGCCAAGATGCGGGTGGCTATGGCTACACCTTC | CASSQDAGGYGYTF
TRBJ2-2 | . | . | TRBV3-1/TRBV3-2 | TGTGCCAGCAGCCAAGGCAATAAACATCCGGGGTGGGGGAACACCGGGGAGCTGTTTTTT | CASSQGNKHPGWGNTGELFF
TRBJ1-5 | . | TRBD1 | TRBV9 | TGTGCCAGCAGCCGGGATCCGCGGACAGGACAGCCCCAGCATTTT | CASSRDPRTGQPQHF
TRBJ2-7 | . | TRBD2 | TRBV6-2/TRBV6-3 | TGTGCCAGCAGTTATTTAGCGGGAGGTGACTACGAGCAGTACTTC | CASSYLAGGDYEQYF
TRBJ2-3 | . | . | TRBV7-9 | TGTGCCAGCAGCTTAGTTCCAGCAGATACGCAGTATTTT | CASSLVPADTQYF
TRBJ2-1 | . | . | TRBV19 | TGTGCCAGTAGTATAGCGGCGGGACTCTACAATGAGCAGTTCTTC | CASSIAAGLYNEQFF
TRBJ2-1 | . | TRBD2 | TRBV10-3 | TGTGCCATCAGTGATCAGACTAGCGGGAGCCAAAGTTTCCGGGAGCAGTTCTTC | CAISDQTSGSQSFREQFF
TRBJ2-7 | . | . | TRBV9 | TGTGCCAGCAGCGTAGGAGCAGGGGTTGCCTACGAGCAGTACTTC | CASSVGAGVAYEQYF
TRBJ2-3 | . | TRBD2 | TRBV27 | TGTGCCAGCAGCCCATGGGGGGGGACAGATACGCAGTATTTT | CASSPWGGTDTQYF
TRBJ1-5 | once | . | TRBV6-2/TRBV6-3 | TGTGCCAGCAGTTACTCTATGGGAGGGAATAGCAATCAGCCCCAGCATTTT | CASSYSMGGNSNQPQHF
TRBJ1-4 | . | TRBD1 | TRBV5-6 | TGTGCCAGCAGCTTGGCCCTATCAGGGGGCTGGAAACTGTTTTTT | CASSLALSGGWKLFF
TRBJ2-5 | . | . | TRBV7-2 | TGTGCCAGCAGCTTAGGTCTTCGGGGGGCAGGGGAGACCCAGTACTTC | CASSLGLRGAGETQYF
TRBJ2-2 | . | TRBD2 | TRBV12-3/TRBV12-4 | TGTGCCAGCACCCCGGGGAGCGGGAAGCTGTTTTTT | CASTPGSGKLFF
TRBJ2-5 | . | . | TRBV4-2 | TGTGCCAGCAGCCAAGATAGCCTAGCCGAGACCCAGTACTTC | CASSQDSLAETQYF
TRBJ2-3 | once | TRBD1 | TRBV12-3/TRBV12-4 | TGTGCCAGCCTTACAGGGGTCGCAGATACGCAGTATTTT | CASLTGVADTQYF
TRBJ1-1 | . | . | TRBV2 | TGTGCCAGCAGAACGGACGGCCCCCAGGGGACTGAAGCTTTCTTT | CASRTDGPQGTEAFF
TRBJ2-7 | few | . | TRBV29-1 | TGCAGCGCCACTCTGGCCTACGAGCAGTACTTC | CSATLAYEQYF